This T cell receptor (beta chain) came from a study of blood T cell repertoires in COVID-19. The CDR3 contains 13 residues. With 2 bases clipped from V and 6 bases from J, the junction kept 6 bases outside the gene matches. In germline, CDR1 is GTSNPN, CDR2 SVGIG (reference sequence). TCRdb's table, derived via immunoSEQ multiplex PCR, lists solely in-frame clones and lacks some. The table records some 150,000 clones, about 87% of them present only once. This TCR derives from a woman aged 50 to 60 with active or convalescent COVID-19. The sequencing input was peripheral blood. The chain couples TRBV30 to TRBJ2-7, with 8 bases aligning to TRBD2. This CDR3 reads CAWSPGLGGEQYF. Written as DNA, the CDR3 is TGTGCCTGGAGTCCGGGACTAGGTGGCGAGCAGTACTTC.